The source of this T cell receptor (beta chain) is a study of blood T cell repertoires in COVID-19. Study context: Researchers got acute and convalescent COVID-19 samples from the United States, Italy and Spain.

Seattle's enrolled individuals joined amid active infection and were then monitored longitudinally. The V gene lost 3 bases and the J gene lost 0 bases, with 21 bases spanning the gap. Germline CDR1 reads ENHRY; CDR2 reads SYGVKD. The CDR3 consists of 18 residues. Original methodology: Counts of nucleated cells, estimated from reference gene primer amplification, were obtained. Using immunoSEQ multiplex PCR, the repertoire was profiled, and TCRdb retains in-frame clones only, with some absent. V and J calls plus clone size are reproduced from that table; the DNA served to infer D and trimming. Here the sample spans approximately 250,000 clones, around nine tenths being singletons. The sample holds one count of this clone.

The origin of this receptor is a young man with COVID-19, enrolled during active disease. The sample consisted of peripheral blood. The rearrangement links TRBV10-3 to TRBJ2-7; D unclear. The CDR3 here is CAISDQSRVQRSSYEQYF. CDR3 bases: TGTGCCATCAGTGACCAATCCCGGGTCCAAAGGAGCTCCTACGAGCAGTACTTC.